This T cell receptor beta chain appears in the sequencing data of a study of human T cells and chemical hapten exposure. Study-level findings and limits: Expanded TCRs formed significantly more large CDR3 similarity clusters than controls.

This clonotype was counted ten times or more. Its matching antigen is unknown. Individual cDNA molecules in this library carried unique molecular identifiers. Each CDR3 protein gets one entry after TCRdb re-called the RACE reads with MiXCR. This table has 100,000 or so distinct CDR3 sequences, 9.3% appearing once. The time point is: patch test 2, 6 weeks after DPC sensitization. Indicated treatment: therapeutic diphenylcyclopropenone sensitization with weekly scalp DPC. Unmatched junction bases numbered 17, after V lost 3 bases and J lost 0 bases. CDR1 and CDR2 (germline): MNHEY, SVGEGT. CDR3 length equals 22 residues.

The receptor's source is a woman in her 40s with alopecia areata. Some clones in this sample may be carry-over from other donors' samples. The input for sequencing was whole blood, taken in connection with sensitization to the hapten diphenylcyclopropenone (DPC). The V call is TRBV6-2 or TRBV6-3, the J call TRBJ2-6; TRBD1 aligns across 10 bases. CDR3 nucleotide sequence: TGTGCCAGCAGTTATAATCGACCGGGGACAGGGGCGCCGAGCTCTGGGGCCAACGTCCTGACTTTC. Translated: CASSYNRPGTGAPSSGANVLTF.